This T cell receptor (beta chain) was observed in a study of CD8 T cells in ankylosing spondylitis. The study's findings and limits: Seemingly characteristic of ankylosing spondylitis blood was a TCR beta motif consisting of 7 or 8 highly homologous variants.

A single record per CDR3 protein comes from TCRdb applying MiXCR to the 5' RACE reads. The sample contains approximately 60,000 distinct CDR3 sequences, about 6% of which appear only once. This clonotype showed up many times. Its antigen is not known. The length of the CDR3 is 14 residues. The receptor was isolated from a male donor with ankylosing spondylitis. The sample taken for sequencing was synovial fluid, either unsorted or a sorted T cell fraction (not recorded which). The V and J genes are TRBV21-1 and TRBJ2-1; the table's D gene call, TRBD1, was not cross checked with the DNA. TRBV21-1 corresponds to a pseudogene. CDR3: CASSKPGQGNEQFF. DNA of the CDR3: TGTGCCAGCAGCAAGCCGGGACAGGGGAATGAGCAGTTCTTC.